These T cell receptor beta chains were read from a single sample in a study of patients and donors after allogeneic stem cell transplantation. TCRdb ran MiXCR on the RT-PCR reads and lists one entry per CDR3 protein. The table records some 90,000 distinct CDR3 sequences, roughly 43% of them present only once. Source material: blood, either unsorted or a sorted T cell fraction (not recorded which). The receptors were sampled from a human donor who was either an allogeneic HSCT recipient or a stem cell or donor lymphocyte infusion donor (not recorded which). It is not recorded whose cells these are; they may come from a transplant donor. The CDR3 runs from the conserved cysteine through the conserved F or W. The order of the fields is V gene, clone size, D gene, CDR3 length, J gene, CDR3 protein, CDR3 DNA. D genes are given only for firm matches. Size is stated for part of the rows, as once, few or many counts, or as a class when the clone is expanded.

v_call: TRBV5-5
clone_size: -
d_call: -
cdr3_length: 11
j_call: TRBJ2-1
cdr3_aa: CASRVGREQFF
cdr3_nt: TGTGCCAGCAGGGTCGGACGTGAGCAGTTCTTC

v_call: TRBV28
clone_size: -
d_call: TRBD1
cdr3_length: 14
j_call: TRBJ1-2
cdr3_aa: CASSSGTANYGFTF
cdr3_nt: TGTGCCAGCAGTTCCGGGACAGCTAACTATGGCTTCACCTTC

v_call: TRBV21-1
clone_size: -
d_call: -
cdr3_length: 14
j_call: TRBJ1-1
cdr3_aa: CASSTSRSSTEAFF
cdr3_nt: TGTGCCAGCAGCACTTCCAGGTCGAGCACTGAAGCTTTCTTT

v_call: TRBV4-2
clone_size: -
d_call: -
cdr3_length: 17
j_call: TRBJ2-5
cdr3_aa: CASSQAAGPRFGETQYF
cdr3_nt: TGTGCCAGCAGCCAAGCAGCCGGGCCTAGGTTCGGGGAGACCCAGTACTTC

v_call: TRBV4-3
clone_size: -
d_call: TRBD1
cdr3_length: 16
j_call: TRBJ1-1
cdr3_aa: CASSLTHPGQGAEAFF
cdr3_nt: TGCGCCAGCAGCCTCACTCATCCGGGACAGGGGGCTGAAGCTTTCTTT

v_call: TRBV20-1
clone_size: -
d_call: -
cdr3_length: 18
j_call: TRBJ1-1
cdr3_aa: CSASAAGRGQLPNTEAFF
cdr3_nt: TGCAGTGCTAGTGCCGCCGGTAGGGGCCAGCTCCCGAACACTGAAGCTTTCTTT

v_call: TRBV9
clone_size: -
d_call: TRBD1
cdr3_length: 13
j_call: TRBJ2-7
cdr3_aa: CASSPPTGFEQYF
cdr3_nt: TGTGCCAGCAGCCCCCCGACAGGGTTCGAGCAGTACTTC

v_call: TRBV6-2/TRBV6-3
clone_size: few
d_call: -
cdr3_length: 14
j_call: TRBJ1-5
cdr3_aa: CASSPREIYQPQHF
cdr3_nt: TGTGCCAGCAGTCCCCGGGAGATATATCAGCCCCAGCATTTT

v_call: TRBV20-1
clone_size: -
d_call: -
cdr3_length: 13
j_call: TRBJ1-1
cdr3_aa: CSARDGGDTEAFF
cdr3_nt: TGCAGTGCTAGAGATGGAGGGGACACTGAAGCTTTCTTT

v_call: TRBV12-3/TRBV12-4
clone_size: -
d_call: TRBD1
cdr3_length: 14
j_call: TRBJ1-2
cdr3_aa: CASSFSGGNYGNTF
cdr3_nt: TGTGCCAGCAGTTTCTCAGGGGGGAACTATGGCAACACCTTC

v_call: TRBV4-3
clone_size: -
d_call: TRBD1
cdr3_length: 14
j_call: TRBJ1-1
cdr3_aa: CASSQETGTGKGFF
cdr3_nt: TGCGCCAGCAGCCAGGAGACCGGGACAGGGAAAGGTTTCTTT

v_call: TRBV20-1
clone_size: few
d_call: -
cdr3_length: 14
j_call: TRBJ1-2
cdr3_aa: CSASPSDRHYGYTF
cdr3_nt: TGCAGTGCTAGCCCATCAGACAGGCACTATGGCTACACCTTC

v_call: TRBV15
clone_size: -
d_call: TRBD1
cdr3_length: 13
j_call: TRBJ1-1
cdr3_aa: CATSLGQGKEAFF
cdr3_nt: TGTGCCACCAGCCTAGGACAGGGTAAGGAAGCTTTCTTT

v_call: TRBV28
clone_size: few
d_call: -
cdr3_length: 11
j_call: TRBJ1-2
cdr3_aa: CASYSGYGYTF
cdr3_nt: TGTGCCAGCTACTCGGGGTATGGCTACACCTTC

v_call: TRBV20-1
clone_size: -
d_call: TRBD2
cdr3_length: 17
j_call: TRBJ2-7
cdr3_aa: CSARDGGLAGNSYEQYF
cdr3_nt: TGCAGTGCTAGAGATGGTGGACTAGCGGGTAACTCTTACGAGCAGTACTTC

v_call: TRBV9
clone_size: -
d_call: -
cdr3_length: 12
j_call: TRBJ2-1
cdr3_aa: CASSPEGGEQFF
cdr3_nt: TGTGCCAGCAGCCCCGAAGGAGGTGAGCAGTTCTTC

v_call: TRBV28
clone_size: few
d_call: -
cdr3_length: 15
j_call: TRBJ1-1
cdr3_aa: CASSLVATLNTEAFF
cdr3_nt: TGTGCCAGCAGTTTAGTGGCCACCTTGAACACTGAAGCTTTCTTT

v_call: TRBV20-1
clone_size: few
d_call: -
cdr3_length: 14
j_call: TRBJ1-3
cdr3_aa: CSARPGHSGNTIYF
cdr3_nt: TGCAGTGCTCGCCCGGGACACTCTGGAAACACCATATATTTT

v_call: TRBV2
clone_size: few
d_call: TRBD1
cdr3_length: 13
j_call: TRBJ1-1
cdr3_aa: CASSEDRGTEAFF
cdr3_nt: TGTGCCAGCAGTGAAGACAGGGGCACTGAAGCTTTCTTT

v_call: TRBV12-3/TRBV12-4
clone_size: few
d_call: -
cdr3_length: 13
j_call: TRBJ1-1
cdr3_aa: CASSLRGGLRAFF
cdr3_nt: TGTGCCAGCAGTTTAAGGGGGGGTTTACGTGCTTTCTTT

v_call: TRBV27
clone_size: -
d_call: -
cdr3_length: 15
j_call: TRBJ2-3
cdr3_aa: CASSLGRVHTDTQYF
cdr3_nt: TGTGCCAGCAGTTTGGGGCGGGTCCACACAGATACGCAGTATTTT

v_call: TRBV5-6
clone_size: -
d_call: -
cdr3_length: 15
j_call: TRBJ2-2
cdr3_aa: CASSFDGRNTGELFF
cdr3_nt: TGTGCCAGCAGCTTCGACGGACGGAACACCGGGGAGCTGTTTTTT

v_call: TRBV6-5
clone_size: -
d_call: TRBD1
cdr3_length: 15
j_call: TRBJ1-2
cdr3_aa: CASSSSTGSNYGYTF
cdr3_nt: TGTGCCAGCAGTTCCTCGACAGGGTCTAACTATGGCTACACCTTC

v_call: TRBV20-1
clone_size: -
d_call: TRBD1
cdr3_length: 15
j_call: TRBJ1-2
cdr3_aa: CSATILSGGLYGYTF
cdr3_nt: TGCAGTGCTACAATTTTATCAGGGGGCCTCTATGGCTACACCTTC

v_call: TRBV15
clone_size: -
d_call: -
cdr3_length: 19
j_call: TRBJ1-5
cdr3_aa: CATSRDPTSGALSNQPQHF
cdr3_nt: TGTGCCACCAGCAGAGATCCTACCTCAGGGGCCCTTAGCAATCAGCCCCAGCATTTT

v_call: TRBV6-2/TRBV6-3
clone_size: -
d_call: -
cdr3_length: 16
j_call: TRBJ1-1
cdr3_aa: CASRPVRISMNTEAFF
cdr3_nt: TGTGCCAGCAGACCGGTTCGTATCAGTATGAACACTGAAGCTTTCTTT

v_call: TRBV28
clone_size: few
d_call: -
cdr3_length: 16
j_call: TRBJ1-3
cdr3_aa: CASSSGGAQEENTIYF
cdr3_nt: TGTGCCAGCAGTTCCGGGGGGGCCCAAGAGGAAAACACCATATATTTT

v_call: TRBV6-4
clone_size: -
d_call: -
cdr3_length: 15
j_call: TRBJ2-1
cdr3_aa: CASNMNGLARSEQFF
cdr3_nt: TGTGCCAGCAATATGAATGGTCTAGCGAGGAGTGAGCAGTTCTTC

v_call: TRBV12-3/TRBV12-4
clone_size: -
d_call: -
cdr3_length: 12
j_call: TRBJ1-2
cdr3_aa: CASSFSAGGYTF
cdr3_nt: TGTGCCAGCAGTTTTTCGGCCGGTGGCTACACCTTC

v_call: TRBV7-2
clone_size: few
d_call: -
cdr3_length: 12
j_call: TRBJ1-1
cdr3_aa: CASSLGSERAFF
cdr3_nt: TGTGCCAGCAGCTTAGGGTCCGAGAGGGCTTTCTTT

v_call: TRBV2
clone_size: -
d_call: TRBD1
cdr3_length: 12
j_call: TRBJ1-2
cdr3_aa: CASSRQGYGYTF
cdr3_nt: TGTGCCAGCAGCCGACAGGGGTACGGCTACACCTTC

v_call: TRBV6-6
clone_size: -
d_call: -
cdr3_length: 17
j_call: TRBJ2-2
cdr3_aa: CASSRGLAGPNTGELFF
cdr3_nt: TGTGCCAGCAGTAGGGGGCTAGCGGGTCCGAACACCGGGGAGCTGTTTTTT

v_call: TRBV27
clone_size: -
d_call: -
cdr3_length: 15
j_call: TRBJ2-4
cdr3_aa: CASSLAPAAKNIQYF
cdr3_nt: TGTGCCAGCAGTTTAGCTCCCGCGGCCAAAAACATTCAGTACTTC

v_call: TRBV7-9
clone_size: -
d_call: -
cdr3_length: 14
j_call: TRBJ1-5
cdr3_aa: CASSGRGSNQPQHF
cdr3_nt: TGTGCCAGCTCCGGGAGGGGTAGCAATCAGCCCCAGCATTTT

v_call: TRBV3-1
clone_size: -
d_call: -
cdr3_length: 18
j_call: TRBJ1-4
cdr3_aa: CASSQAGLLNATNEKLFF
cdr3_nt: TGTGCCAGCAGCCAAGCGGGACTCCTAAACGCCACTAATGAAAAACTGTTTTTT

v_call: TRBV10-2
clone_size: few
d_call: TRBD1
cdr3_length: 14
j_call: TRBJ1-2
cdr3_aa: CASSPGQGPYGYTF
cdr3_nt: TGCGCCAGCAGTCCGGGACAGGGTCCCTATGGCTACACCTTC

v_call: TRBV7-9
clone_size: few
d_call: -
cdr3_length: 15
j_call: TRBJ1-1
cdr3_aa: CASSGETAVNTEAFF
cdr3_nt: TGTGCCAGCAGCGGGGAGACGGCGGTGAACACTGAAGCTTTCTTT

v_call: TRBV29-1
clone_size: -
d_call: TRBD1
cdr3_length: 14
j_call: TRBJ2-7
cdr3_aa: CSGLTGQGSYEQYF
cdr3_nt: TGCAGCGGACTGACGGGACAGGGCTCCTACGAGCAGTACTTC

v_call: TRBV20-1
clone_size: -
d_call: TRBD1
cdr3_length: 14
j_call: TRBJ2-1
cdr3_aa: CSAKWDSFTMGQFF
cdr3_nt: TGCAGTGCTAAATGGGACAGTTTCACAATGGGGCAGTTCTTC

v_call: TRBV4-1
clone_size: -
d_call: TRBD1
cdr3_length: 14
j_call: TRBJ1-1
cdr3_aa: CASSRGQGGTEAFF
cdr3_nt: TGCGCCAGCAGCCGGGGACAGGGCGGCACTGAAGCTTTCTTT

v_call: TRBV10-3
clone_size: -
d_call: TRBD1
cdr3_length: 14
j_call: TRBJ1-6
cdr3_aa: CAIRLTGDNSPLHF
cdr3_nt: TGTGCCATCAGGCTGACAGGGGATAATTCACCCCTCCACTTT